This T cell receptor beta chain emerged from a study of T cell responses to AZD1222 COVID-19 vaccine. As for the study in general: The analysis combined second doses at about 4 or about 12 weeks. Study findings and constraints: The donor group comprised mostly white British people and more females; the analysis possibly underestimated clonal diversity. Spike-specific TCR breadth and depth went up after people got two AZD1222 doses. Only five to seven individuals given AZD1222 were seropositive at baseline.

Concerning this clone itself: The antigen remains unidentified.

TCRdb's table, derived via immunoSEQ multiplex PCR, lists solely in-frame clones and lacks some. The sample lists about 180,000 clones; roughly nine tenths were seen once. CDR3 length: 15 amino acids. Trimming cost V 3 bases and J 0 bases, with 11 bases left between them. The V gene's germline CDR1 is SNHLY and CDR2 FYNNEI. The genes are TRBV2 and TRBJ2-5, with D tentatively TRBD1 (6 bases). The clonotype comes from an adult in good health. Specimen: peripheral blood, collected on day 0 of AZD1222 vaccination. The CDR3 DNA reads as TGTGCCAGCAGTGAGCAGGGGATCGACCAAGAGACCCAGTACTTC. Translation: CASSEQGIDQETQYF.